This record looks at one T cell receptor (beta chain) sequence and its context. Its matching antigen is unknown. This sample was taken from a study of T-cell reconstitution after alpha-beta-depleted transplantation in children. Overall study results and limits: A year had passed since transplant, and T-cell counts and diversity by then came mostly from newly produced T cells. For some patients, TCRbeta diversity was high at day 60 because of recipient T cells and thymic progenitors that survived. Several hundred rapidly expanded clones from non-depleted graft cells reportedly supplied alpha-beta T cells about two months post-transplant.

TCRbeta library construction was performed incorporating unique molecular identifiers. TCRdb passed the PCR reads through MiXCR, listing each CDR3 protein once. The sample shows about 16,000 distinct CDR3 sequences, about 7.7% of them seen only once. This TCR was recovered from a boy in the first two years of life who had a stem cell transplant for Wiskott-Aldrich syndrome, so the T cells may come from the graft donor. Sequencing used PBMCs, mostly from graft donor cells, obtained 60 days after TCRalphabeta/CD19-depleted stem cell transplant.

In DNA, the CDR3 is TGCAGTGCTAGTGGCTCGCCCAACTCCTACGAGCAGTACTTC. Its translation: CSASGSPNSYEQYF. The chain is built from TRBV20-1 and TRBJ2-7; D unresolved. V was clipped by 3 bases and J by 0 bases, with 12 bases between them. Germline CDR1 reads DFQATT; CDR2 reads SNEGSKA (reference sequence). This CDR3 spans 14 amino acids.